This passage covers 2 T cell receptor beta chains from one sample sequenced in a study of graft-versus-host responses after intestinal transplantation. Profiling relied on immunoSEQ multiplex PCR, and the TCRdb table lists in-frame clones only, not all of them. The sample yields around 25,000 clones, roughly 43% seen once. Sequences were derived from alloreactive CD4+ T cells from a mixed lymphocyte reaction culture, sampled before intestinal transplant. The subset: CFSE-low proliferating T cells sorted from roughly 6-day pre-transplant mixed lymphocyte reaction (GvH or HvG direction). These receptors all come from a human patient who received an intestinal transplant.

This chain links TRBV19 with TRBJ1-5; 7 positions match TRBD1. The V gene end was trimmed by 3 bases and the J gene end by 4 bases; junction bases not matched to a gene: 6. The CDR3 loop spans 15 amino acids. Germline values: CDR1 LNHDA, CDR2 SQIVND (reference sequence). The CDR3 loop reads CASSMIARGNQPQHF. The CDR3 nucleotides read TGTGCCAGTAGTATGATTGCCAGGGGGAATCAGCCCCAGCATTTT.

The V gene is TRBV5-4, the J gene TRBJ2-1, with TRBD1 identical over 10 bases. Germline CDR1 reads SGHNT; CDR2 reads YYREEE (reference sequence). This CDR3 spans 15 amino acids. Unmatched junction bases numbered 3, after V lost 0 bases and J lost 6 bases. CDR3 sequence: CASSLGGQGRNEQFF. The CDR3 region has the DNA TGTGCCAGCAGCTTGGGGGGACAGGGGCGCAATGAGCAGTTCTTC.